These 22 T cell receptor beta chains were all obtained from the same sample, sequenced in a study of blood T cell repertoires in COVID-19. The assay was immunoSEQ multiplex PCR, and TCRdb's table has in-frame clones only and misses some. The sample carries about 290,000 clones, 89% recorded once. Sequencing used PBMCs or T cells enriched from blood (not recorded which). The source is a woman aged 40-49 years who had recovered from COVID-19.

This clone has a handful of counts. The CDR3 spells CASSATVNTEAFF. CDR3 nucleotides: TGTGCCAGCAGCGCGACAGTGAACACTGAAGCTTTCTTT. V usage is TRBV9 and J usage is TRBJ1-1, with D perhaps matching TRBD1 (5 bases). This CDR3 has 13 residues. The germline V gene has CDR1 SGDLS and CDR2 YYNGEE. With 3 bases removed from V and 0 bases from J, the gap between germline ends came to 6 bases.

The rearrangement links TRBV7-9 to TRBJ2-1; D gene ambiguous. Trimming shortened V by 5 bases and J by 3 bases, and 17 bases separated the two germline ends. The CDR3 spans 16 residues. The germline V gene has CDR1 SEHNR and CDR2 FQNEAQ (reference sequence). This chain's CDR3 is CASSRSTPDDYNEQFF. The CDR3 DNA sequence: TGTGCCAGCAGCAGATCGACACCCGACGACTACAATGAGCAGTTCTTC.

The chain carries TRBV4-1 and TRBJ1-2, with D maybe TRBD1 (6 bases). Trimming left V 2 bases short and J 4 bases short, with 17 bases between. This CDR3 is built from 16 residues. Germline CDR1 and CDR2: MGHRA and YSYEKL. The CDR3 DNA is TGCGCCAGCAGCCAACCTGGACAGCGCTCATTCTATGGCTACACCTTC. It specifies CASSQPGQRSFYGYTF.

The V gene is TRBV7-8, the J gene TRBJ2-7; D perhaps matches TRBD1 (5 bases). The CDR3 is 14 amino acids. V dropped 5 bases and J dropped 8 bases, with 19 bases sitting between them. Germline V gene lookup returns CDR1 SGHVS and CDR2 FQNEAQ. CDR3 nucleotides: TGTGCCAGCAGCCCGACATCGACAGAAGGGAAGCAGTACTTC. Amino acids: CASSPTSTEGKQYF.

The chain joins TRBV7-2 to TRBJ2-1; 13 bases are shared with TRBD2. This CDR3 region has 18 residues. The trim removed 5 bases at V and 10 bases at J, leaving 17 bases unmatched. CDR1 and CDR2 from the germline V gene are SGHTA and FQGNSA. The CDR3 DNA reads TGTGCCAGCAGCCGTGAAGAGGGACTAGCGGGAATTCAGGGGGAGCAGTTCTTC. Its translation: CASSREEGLAGIQGEQFF.

This clone occurred a few times. The chain couples TRBV7-2 to TRBJ2-1; D is possibly TRBD1 (5 bases). This CDR3 is 15 amino acids long. CDR1 is SGHTA, CDR2 FQGNSA, per germline. V gave up 3 bases and J gave up 8 bases, with 17 bases separating them. Written as DNA, the CDR3 is TGTGCCAGCAGCTTTACGCGGAGACCCAGGGATGAGCAGTTCTTC. Encoded protein: CASSFTRRPRDEQFF.

The rearrangement links TRBV14 to TRBJ1-2, with D uncertain. This CDR3 is built from 14 residues. The V end was cut by 1 base, the J end by 4 bases, with 10 bases between. CDR1 and CDR2 from the germline V gene are SGHDN and FVKESK. CDR3 nucleotides: TGTGCCAGCAGCCAAGTTCAGGCCAGCTATGGCTACACCTTC. Residues: CASSQVQASYGYTF.

With regard to this clone: Other DNA sequences in the same sample also yield this CDR3. The genes are TRBV30 and TRBJ1-2; possibly TRBD1 for D (5 bases). This CDR3 is 12 amino acids long. V was clipped by 2 bases and J by 4 bases, with 8 bases between them. The germline V gene has CDR1 GTSNPN and CDR2 SVGIG (reference sequence). As DNA, the CDR3 is TGTGCCTGGAGTTTGGGGGGCTATGGCTACACCTTC. Translated: CAWSLGGYGYTF. Supplemented by reference TRBV30 and TRBJ1-2, the full variable domain reads SQTIHQWPATLVQPVGSPLSLECTVEGTSNPNLYWYRQAAGRGLQLLFYSVGIGQISSEVPQNLSASRPQDRQFILSSKKLLLSDSGFYLCAWSLGGYGYTFGSGTRLTVV.

V usage is TRBV6-2 or TRBV6-3 and J usage is TRBJ1-1; a possible D gene is TRBD1 (6 bases). This CDR3 comprises 15 residues. Germline V gene data show CDR1 as MNHEY and CDR2 as SVGEGT. The V end lost 5 bases, the J end lost 4 bases, and 17 bases lay between the germline ends. The CDR3 here is CASSLLTGAFTEAFF. The CDR3, as DNA: TGTGCCAGCAGTCTGTTGACAGGCGCTTTCACTGAAGCTTTCTTT.

This rearrangement joins TRBV5-6 to TRBJ2-7; tentative D call: TRBD2 (6 bases). The V end was cut by 3 bases, the J end by 3 bases, with 13 bases between. The germline V gene encodes CDR1 SGHDT and CDR2 YYEEEE. This CDR3 contains 14 residues. CDR3 loop: CASSSSGGVYEQYF. For the CDR3, the DNA is TGTGCCAGCAGCTCGAGCGGAGGGGTCTACGAGCAGTACTTC.

The rearrangement joins TRBV5-8 to TRBJ2-1; 7 bases are shared with TRBD1. The V segment lost 3 bases and the J segment 0 bases; nucleotides outside the gene matches: 6. Germline V lookup: CDR1 SGHTS, CDR2 YDEGEE. The CDR3 covers 16 residues. The CDR3: CASSSRQGNSYNEQFF. The CDR3 DNA is TGTGCCAGCAGCTCGCGACAGGGTAACTCCTACAATGAGCAGTTCTTC.

The chain couples TRBV9 to TRBJ1-3; no clear D. CDR3 length: 16 residues. Germline values: CDR1 SGDLS, CDR2 YYNGEE. Trimming stripped 2 bases from V and 0 bases from J, with 12 bases between. CDR3 amino acids: CASSVAAPFSGNTIYF. CDR3 bases: TGTGCCAGCAGCGTCGCGGCCCCGTTCTCTGGAAACACCATATATTTT.

This clone appeared once. The chain combines TRBV27 with TRBJ2-6; 9 nucleotides match TRBD1. Germline V gives CDR1 MNHEY, CDR2 SMNVEV (reference sequence). The CDR3 sequence is 18 residues long. Losses at the gene ends were 6 bases for V and 0 bases for J; bases not matched to a gene: 9. CDR3 DNA: TGTGCCAGCAGCAAACTCGGACAGGGGCGCTCTGGGGCCAACGTCCTGACTTTC. It translates to CASSKLGQGRSGANVLTF. The full variable domain, with the rest looked up from reference TRBV27 and TRBJ2-6, is EAQVTQNPRYLITVTGKKLTVTCSQNMNHEYMSWYRQDPGLGLRQIYYSMNVEVTDKGDVPEGYKVSRKEKRNFPLILESPSPNQTSLYFCASSKLGQGRSGANVLTFGAGSRLTVL.

This chain joins TRBV11-3 and TRBJ1-1; tentatively, D is TRBD1 (5 bases). The CDR3 is 16 residues long. Deletions cut 5 bases from V and 3 bases from J, with 19 bases between. From germline, CDR1 is SGHNT and CDR2 YENEEA. CDR3 DNA sequence: TGTGCCAGCAGCCCTCACGACAGAAGAATCTACACTGAAGCTTTCTTT. It yields the protein CASSPHDRRIYTEAFF.

The J gene is TRBJ1-5, the V gene TRBV6-6; 9 bases are shared with TRBD1. Germline CDR1 reads MNHNY; CDR2 reads SVGAGI (reference sequence). The CDR3 runs to 13 residues. With V trimmed by 6 bases and J by 4 bases, 1 base remained unmatched. CDR3 nucleotides: TGTGCCAGCAGGACAGGGGGAAATCAGCCCCAGCATTTT. This gives the protein CASRTGGNQPQHF.

J is TRBJ1-1 and V is TRBV7-9, with a weak D call TRBD1 (5 bases). CDR1 is SEHNR and CDR2 is FQNEAQ in the germline V gene (reference sequence). V shed 1 base and J shed 6 bases, with 12 bases lying between them. This CDR3 has 14 residues. The CDR3 region is CASSLGGHTAEAFF. The CDR3 nucleotides read TGTGCCAGCAGCTTAGGGGGCCATACCGCTGAAGCTTTCTTT.

This rearrangement joins TRBV9 to TRBJ1-1; 10 bases are shared with TRBD1. This CDR3 contains 15 residues. Losses at the gene ends were 3 bases for V and 2 bases for J; bases not matched to a gene: 4. CDR1 is SGDLS, CDR2 YYNGEE, per germline. CDR3 coding DNA: TGTGCCAGCAGCGCCCGGGACAGGGGAAACACTGAAGCTTTCTTT. Protein: CASSARDRGNTEAFF.

The chain employs TRBV19 and TRBJ1-1, with D possibly matching TRBD1 (5 bases). From germline, CDR1 is LNHDA and CDR2 SQIVND (reference sequence). The V end lost 1 base, the J end lost 5 bases, and 14 bases lay between the germline ends. The length of the CDR3 is 15 residues. The CDR3 protein is CASSIGPGLSTEAFF. The CDR3 nucleotides are TGTGCCAGTAGTATAGGGCCAGGGCTCTCAACTGAAGCTTTCTTT.

The V gene is TRBV9, the J gene TRBJ1-6, with D maybe TRBD1 (5 bases). This CDR3 has 15 residues. CDR1 and CDR2 (germline): SGDLS, YYNGEE. V lost 3 bases to trimming and J lost 5 bases, with 12 bases between them. The CDR3: CASSDGGSHNSPLHF. The CDR3, as DNA: TGTGCCAGCAGCGATGGGGGGAGCCATAATTCACCCCTCCACTTT.

J is TRBJ1-1 and V is TRBV6-5; 9 positions match TRBD1. With V trimmed by 2 bases and J by 4 bases, 2 bases remained unmatched. The CDR3 sequence is 14 residues long. The germline V gene encodes CDR1 MNHEY and CDR2 SVGAGI. CDR3 region: CASSYGDRVTEAFF. The CDR3 coding sequence is TGTGCCAGCAGTTACGGGGACAGGGTCACTGAAGCTTTCTTT.

The chain couples TRBV7-2 to TRBJ2-5, with 10 bases lining up with TRBD2. The CDR3 runs to 15 residues. The trim removed 4 bases at V and 6 bases at J, leaving 8 bases unmatched. The germline gives CDR1 SGHTA, CDR2 FQGNSA. CDR3 sequence: CASSSSGRAGKTQYF. In nucleotides, the CDR3 is TGTGCCAGCAGCTCCAGCGGGAGGGCCGGGAAGACCCAGTACTTC.

On this clone: Distinct nucleotide sequences in the sample also encode this CDR3. The DNA of the CDR3 is TGTGCCAGCAGCTTACAGGGAAACACTGAAGCTTTCTTT. Its protein product is CASSLQGNTEAFF. The chain has TRBV7-9 and TRBJ1-1; D may be TRBD1 (5 bases). This CDR3 is built from 13 residues. Germline V gives CDR1 SEHNR, CDR2 FQNEAQ (reference sequence). V gave up 2 bases and J gave up 2 bases, with 6 bases separating them.